The T cell receptor beta chain under discussion was sequenced for a study of blood T cell repertoires in COVID-19. Study context: PBMCs, B-cell-depleted T cells, or T cells provided the cDNA or gDNA that made up the material.

Only one count was recorded for this clone. This CDR3 is built from 13 residues. V trimming: 4 bases; J trimming: 3 bases; junction bases outside the gene matches: 3. Germline CDR1 is SQVTM and CDR2 is ANQGSEA. Sequencing was performed with immunoSEQ multiplex PCR; in TCRdb, only in-frame clones are kept and a portion is missing. The table shows 120,000 to 150,000 clones, with about 90% occurring only once. Specimen: peripheral blood. This TCR was recovered from a man aged 50 to 60 with active or convalescent COVID-19. This chain uses TRBV29-1 with TRBJ1-5, with TRBD1 identical over 7 bases. The CDR3 sequence: CSVGDSFNQPQHF. In DNA form, the CDR3 reads TGCAGCGTTGGGGACAGCTTCAATCAGCCCCAGCATTTT.